This entry lists 3 T cell receptor beta chains sequenced from one sample in a study of radiotherapy plus CTLA-4 blockade in lung cancer. The method was immunoSEQ multiplex PCR; TCRdb's version includes in-frame clones alone and lacks a portion of them. Of about 100,000 clones listed, 83% were seen once; the top ten hold more than 0.75%. Sequencing used peripheral blood, obtained from a patient treated with radiotherapy plus ipilimumab. Receptor source: a human donor with non-small cell lung cancer who had stable disease on radiotherapy plus ipilimumab.

V and J are TRBV18 and TRBJ1-6, with D unclear. The ends were cut back, 3 bases at V and 6 bases at J, with 18 bases in the middle. This CDR3 comprises 17 residues. Germline CDR1 is KGHSH and CDR2 is LQKENI. The DNA for the CDR3 is TGTGCCAGCTCACCGTTTGTGGGATCCGAAAGTAATTCACCCCTCCACTTT. This gives the protein CASSPFVGSESNSPLHF.

V is TRBV4-1 and J is TRBJ2-1, with TRBD2 as a possible D gene (5 bases). The CDR3 length is 15 residues. V shed 2 bases and J shed 4 bases, with 12 bases lying between them. Germline CDR1 reads MGHRA; CDR2 reads YSYEKL. CDR3: CASSQLPGMYNEQFF. The CDR3 DNA sequence: TGCGCCAGCAGCCAACTTCCGGGAATGTACAATGAGCAGTTCTTC.

On this clone: The junction does not match germline at one end; this may be a read error. The chain is built from TRBV28 and TRBJ1-2; a weak D match, TRBD1 (5 bases). The CDR3 loop spans 12 amino acids. Germline V gene data show CDR1 as MDHEN and CDR2 as SYDVKM. CDR3 residues: CASSSGTPPPVF. CDR3 DNA sequence: TGTGCCAGCAGTTCCGGGACGCCCCCACCGGTCTTC.